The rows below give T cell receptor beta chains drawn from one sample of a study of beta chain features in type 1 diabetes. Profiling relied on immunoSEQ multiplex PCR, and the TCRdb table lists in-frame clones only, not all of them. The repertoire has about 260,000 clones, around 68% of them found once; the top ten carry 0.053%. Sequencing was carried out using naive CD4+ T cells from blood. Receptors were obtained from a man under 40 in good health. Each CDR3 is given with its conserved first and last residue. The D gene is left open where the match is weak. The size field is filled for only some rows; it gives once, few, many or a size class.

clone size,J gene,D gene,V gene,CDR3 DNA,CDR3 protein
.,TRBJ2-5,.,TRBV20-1,TGCAGTCTAGGGGGTGAAGAGACCCAGTACTTC,CSLGGEETQYF
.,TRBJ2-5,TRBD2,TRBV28,TGTGCCAGCAGTTTTGGACTAGCGGTCCGTGAGACCCAGTACTTC,CASSFGLAVRETQYF
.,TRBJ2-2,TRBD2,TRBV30,TGTGCCTGGAGCATACTAGCGGGAACTAACACCGGGGAGCTGTTTTTT,CAWSILAGTNTGELFF
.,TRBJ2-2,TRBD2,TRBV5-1,TGCGCCAGCAGCTTGGTGGTAGCGGGGCGCTTCACCGGGGAGCTGTTTTTT,CASSLVVAGRFTGELFF
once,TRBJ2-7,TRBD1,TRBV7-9,TGTGCCAGCAGCCTGGACAGGGGGCTGAACGAGCAGTACTTC,CASSLDRGLNEQYF
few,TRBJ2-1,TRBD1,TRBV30,TGTGCCTGGGGACAGGGGGCCTACAATGAGCAGTTCTTC,CAWGQGAYNEQFF
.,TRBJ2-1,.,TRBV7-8,TGTGCCAGCAGCTTCGGGACCCGCGGATACAATGAGCAGTTCTTC,CASSFGTRGYNEQFF
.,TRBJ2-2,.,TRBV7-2,TGTGCCAGCAGCTCCTCCGGGAGTACCCGGACCGGGGAGCTGTTTTTT,CASSSSGSTRTGELFF
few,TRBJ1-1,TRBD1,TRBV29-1,TGCAGCGTTGGGACAGGGAGAACTGAAGCTTTCTTT,CSVGTGRTEAFF
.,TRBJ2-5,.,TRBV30,TGTGCCTGGAGGGCGCGGAACAGGGAAGAGACCCAGTACTTC,CAWRARNREETQYF